These 14 T cell receptor beta chains share one sample of origin, sequenced in a study of graft-versus-host responses after intestinal transplantation. TCRdb's table, derived via immunoSEQ multiplex PCR, lists solely in-frame clones and lacks some. The sample shows some 96,000 clones, more than 80% of them seen only once. This material consisted of PBMCs, taken about 440 days after intestinal transplant. Source of these receptors: a human patient who received an intestinal transplant, so some T cells may come from the graft donor.

This chain uses TRBV10-3 with TRBJ2-1, with 12 bases lining up with TRBD2. CDR1 ENHRY and CDR2 SYGVKD come from the germline V gene. This CDR3 has 16 amino acids. V dropped 5 bases and J dropped 8; count of bases not matched to a gene: 10. The CDR3 region is CAISRLAGALWDEQFF. CDR3 nucleotides: TGTGCCATCAGTCGACTAGCGGGGGCTCTTTGGGATGAGCAGTTCTTC.

This sequence joins TRBV6-5 and TRBJ1-3; D is unresolved. CDR1 and CDR2 from the germline V gene are MNHEY and SVGAGI. The germline V and J ends were trimmed by 0 bases and 4 bases, with 4 bases remaining between them. CDR3 size: 13 residues. For the CDR3, the DNA is TGTGCCAGCAGTTACTCGAAGGGAAACACCATATATTTT. It yields the protein CASSYSKGNTIYF.

The chain combines TRBV6-6 with TRBJ2-6, with D possibly matching TRBD2 (5 bases). In germline, CDR1 is MNHNY, CDR2 SVGAGI (reference sequence). This CDR3 contains 14 residues. V shed 5 bases and J shed 4 bases, with 9 bases lying between them. CDR3 nucleotide sequence: TGTGCCAGCAGTACCGAGGGCGGGGCCAACGTCCTGACTTTC. Translation: CASSTEGGANVLTF.

The V call is TRBV5-5, the J call TRBJ2-7; D possibly corresponds to TRBD2 (6 bases). Trimming took 0 bases from V and 3 from J, leaving 13 bases between them. The length of the CDR3 is 15 residues. CDR1 is SGHKS and CDR2 is YYEKEE in the germline V gene (reference sequence). The chain's CDR3 is CASSLAASSVYEQYF. In nucleotides, the CDR3 is TGTGCCAGCAGCTTGGCCGCGTCTAGCGTCTACGAGCAGTACTTC. The variable domain in full, completed from reference TRBV5-5 and TRBJ2-7, reads DAGVTQSPTHLIKTRGQQVTLRCSPISGHKSVSWYQQVLGQGPQFIFQYYEKEERGRGNFPDRFSARQFPNYSSELNVNALLLGDSALYLCASSLAASSVYEQYFGPGTRLTVT.

The chain links TRBV27 to TRBJ1-3; D remains ambiguous. Trimming pared 5 bases from V and 0 bases from J, leaving 8 bases between. The length of the CDR3 is 14 residues. Per the germline V gene, CDR1 is MNHEY and CDR2 is SMNVEV (reference sequence). The CDR3 protein is CASSLIDSGNTIYF. In DNA form, the CDR3 reads TGTGCCAGCAGTCTGATAGACTCTGGAAACACCATATATTTT.

The rearrangement uses TRBV11-3 and TRBJ2-1; TRBD2 aligns across 7 bases. The V gene end was trimmed by 3 bases and the J gene end by 3 bases; junction bases not matched to a gene: 5. The germline V gene encodes CDR1 SGHNT and CDR2 YENEEA. The CDR3 is 15 amino acids. In DNA, the CDR3 is TGTGCCAGCAGCTTCGGGGGGAAGGGCTACAATGAGCAGTTCTTC. Amino acids: CASSFGGKGYNEQFF.

The rearrangement links TRBV13 to TRBJ2-5, with D possibly called TRBD1 or TRBD2 (6 bases each). V was shortened by 4 bases and J by 5 bases, with 20 bases between the two germline ends. CDR1 PRHDT and CDR2 FYEKMQ come from the germline V gene (reference sequence). The CDR3 length is 16 residues. In nucleotides, the CDR3 is TGTGCCAGCAGCTCCCTCTGGGGGCTAAGCGGGGAGACCCAGTACTTC. Translating gives CASSSLWGLSGETQYF.

As to this clone: One end of the junction does not line up with germline, which may come from a read error. This rearrangement joins TRBV7-7 to TRBJ1-1; D unclear. The germline gives CDR1 SSHAT, CDR2 FNYEAQ (reference sequence). The CDR3 contains 13 residues. CDR3 nucleotide sequence: TGTGCTAGCAGCTTAGTTACGGGTGCTGAAGCTTTCTTT. It is translated as CASSLVTGAEAFF.

This clone was observed a handful of times. The V gene is TRBV6-1, the J gene TRBJ1-1; no firm D call. The CDR3 runs 13 residues. V dropped 3 bases and J dropped 4 bases, with 9 bases sitting between them. CDR1 is MNHNS and CDR2 is SASEGT in the germline V gene. The CDR3 sequence is CASSDVRTTEAFF. CDR3 bases: TGTGCCAGCAGTGACGTTAGAACCACTGAAGCTTTCTTT.

The V call is TRBV2, the J call TRBJ2-7, with D maybe TRBD2 (5 bases). Trimming removed 5 bases at V and 0 bases at J, with 14 bases between. The germline V gene encodes CDR1 SNHLY and CDR2 FYNNEI. The CDR3 covers 15 residues. The DNA for the CDR3 is TGTGCCAGCAGTCTGCGGCGGGCGAGCTCCTACGAGCAGTACTTC. Translated: CASSLRRASSYEQYF.

The rearrangement joins TRBV7-9 to TRBJ1-5; D is uncertain. Looked up from germline, CDR1 is SEHNR and CDR2 is FQNEAQ (reference sequence). V was cut by 4 bases and J by 7 bases, with 11 bases left in between. The CDR3 covers 13 residues. In DNA, the CDR3 is TGTGCCAGCAGCTCCGACGGGCAGCAGCCCCAGCATTTT. Translated: CASSSDGQQPQHF. The full variable domain, in which reference TRBV7-9 and TRBJ1-5 provide the parts outside the CDR3, is DTGVSQNPRHKITKRGQNVTFRCDPISEHNRLYWYRQTLGQGPEFLTYFQNEAQLEKSRLLSDRFSAERPKGSFSTLEIQRTEQGDSAMYLCASSSDGQQPQHFGDGTRLSIL.

The gene calls are TRBV4-1 and TRBJ2-3; either TRBD1 or TRBD2 may fit D (5 bases each). There are 12 residues in the CDR3. Per the germline V gene, CDR1 is MGHRA and CDR2 is YSYEKL. V shed 5 bases and J shed 7 bases, with 10 bases lying between them. CDR3 sequence (DNA): TGCGCCAGCAGCGGGACGGTAAATACGCAGTATTTT. It is translated as CASSGTVNTQYF.

The CDR3 sequence is CASSAPGGAQKLFF. The CDR3 DNA reads TGTGCCAGTAGTGCCCCCGGGGGGGCCCAAAAACTGTTTTTT. The chain couples TRBV19 to TRBJ1-4, with a tentative D call TRBD1 (6 bases). V was trimmed by 5 bases and J by 9 bases, leaving 16 bases between them. Germline values: CDR1 LNHDA, CDR2 SQIVND (reference sequence). The CDR3 covers 14 residues.

The chain carries TRBV6-6 and TRBJ1-1; no clear D. The CDR3 runs to 13 residues. The germline CDR1 and CDR2 sequences are MNHNY and SVGAGI (reference sequence). V lost 4 bases and J 7 bases, leaving 13 bases between the germline ends. CDR3 amino acids: CASSSGREGEAFF. The DNA for the CDR3 is TGTGCCAGCAGTTCCGGGAGGGAGGGTGAAGCTTTCTTT.